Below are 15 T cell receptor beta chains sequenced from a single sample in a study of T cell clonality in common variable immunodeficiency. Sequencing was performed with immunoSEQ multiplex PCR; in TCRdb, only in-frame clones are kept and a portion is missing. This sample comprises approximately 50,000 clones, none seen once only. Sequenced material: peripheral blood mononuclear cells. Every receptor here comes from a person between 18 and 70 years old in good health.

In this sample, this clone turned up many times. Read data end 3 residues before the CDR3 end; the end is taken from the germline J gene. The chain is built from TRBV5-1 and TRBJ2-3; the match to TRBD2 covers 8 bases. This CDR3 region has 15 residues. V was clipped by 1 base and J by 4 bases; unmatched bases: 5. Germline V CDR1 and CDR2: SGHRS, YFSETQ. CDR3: CASSLQAGAADTQYF. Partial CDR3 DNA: TGCGCCAGCAGCTTGCAAGCGGGGGCGGCAGATACG.

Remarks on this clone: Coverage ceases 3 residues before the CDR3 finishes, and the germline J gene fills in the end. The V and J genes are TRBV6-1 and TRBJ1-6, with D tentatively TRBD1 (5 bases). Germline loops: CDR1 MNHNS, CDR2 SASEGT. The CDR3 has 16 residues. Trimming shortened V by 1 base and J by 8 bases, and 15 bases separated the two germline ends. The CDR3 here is CASSEEVLGGHSPLHF. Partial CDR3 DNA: TGTGCCAGCAGTGAAGAGGTTTTGGGGGGTCATTCACCC.

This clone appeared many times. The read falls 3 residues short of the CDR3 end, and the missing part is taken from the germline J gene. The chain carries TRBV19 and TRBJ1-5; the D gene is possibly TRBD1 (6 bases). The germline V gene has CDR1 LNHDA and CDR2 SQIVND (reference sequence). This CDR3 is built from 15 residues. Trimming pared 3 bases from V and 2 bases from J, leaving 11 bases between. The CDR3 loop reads CASSMLGQGNQPQHF. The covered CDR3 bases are TGTGCCAGTAGTATGTTGGGACAAGGCAATCAGCCC.

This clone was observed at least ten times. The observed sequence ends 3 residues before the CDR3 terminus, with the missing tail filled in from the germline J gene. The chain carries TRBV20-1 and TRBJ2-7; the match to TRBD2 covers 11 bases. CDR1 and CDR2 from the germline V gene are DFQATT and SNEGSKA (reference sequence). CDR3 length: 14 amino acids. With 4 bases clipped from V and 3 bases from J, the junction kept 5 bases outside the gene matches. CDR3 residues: CSATGTSGNYEQYF. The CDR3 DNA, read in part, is TGCAGTGCTACCGGGACTAGCGGAAACTACGAG.

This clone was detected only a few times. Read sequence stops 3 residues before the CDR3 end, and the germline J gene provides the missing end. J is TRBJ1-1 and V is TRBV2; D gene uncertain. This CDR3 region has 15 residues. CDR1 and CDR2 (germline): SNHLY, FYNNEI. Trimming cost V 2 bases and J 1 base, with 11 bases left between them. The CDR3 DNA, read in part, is TGTGCCAGCAGTGAACTTCGTGGCACGAACACTGAA. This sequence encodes CASSELRGTNTE. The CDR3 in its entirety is CASSELRGTNTEAFF.

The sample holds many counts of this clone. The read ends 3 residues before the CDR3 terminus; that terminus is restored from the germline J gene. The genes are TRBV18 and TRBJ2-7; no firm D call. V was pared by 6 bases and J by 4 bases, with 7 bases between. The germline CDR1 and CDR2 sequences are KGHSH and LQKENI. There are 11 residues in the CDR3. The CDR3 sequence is CASSSSYEQYF. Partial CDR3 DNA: TGTGCCAGCTCCAGTTCTTACGAG.

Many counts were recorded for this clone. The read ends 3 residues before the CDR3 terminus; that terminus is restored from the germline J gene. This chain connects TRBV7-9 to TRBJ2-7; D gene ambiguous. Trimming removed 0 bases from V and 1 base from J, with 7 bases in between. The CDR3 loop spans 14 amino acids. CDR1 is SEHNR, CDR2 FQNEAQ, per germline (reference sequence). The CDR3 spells CASSLARRSYEQYF. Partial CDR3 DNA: TGTGCCAGCAGCTTAGCGCGGCGGTCCTACGAG.

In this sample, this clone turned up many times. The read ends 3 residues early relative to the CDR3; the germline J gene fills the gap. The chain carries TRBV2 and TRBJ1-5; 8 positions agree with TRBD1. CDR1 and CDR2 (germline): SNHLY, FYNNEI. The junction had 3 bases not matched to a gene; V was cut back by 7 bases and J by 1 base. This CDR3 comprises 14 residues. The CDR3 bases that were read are TGTGCCAGCAACCGACAGGGGAGCAATCAGCCC. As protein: CASNRQGSNQP. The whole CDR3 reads CASNRQGSNQPQHF.

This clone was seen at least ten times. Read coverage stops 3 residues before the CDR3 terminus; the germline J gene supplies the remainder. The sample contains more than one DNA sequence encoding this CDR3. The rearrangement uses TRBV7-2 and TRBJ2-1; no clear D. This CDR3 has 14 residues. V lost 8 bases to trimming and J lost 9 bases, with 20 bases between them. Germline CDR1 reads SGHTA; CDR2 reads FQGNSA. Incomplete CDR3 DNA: TGTGCCAGCGGCAGGTATACCTTATCGATTGAG. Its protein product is CASGRYTLSIE. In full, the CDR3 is CASGRYTLSIEQFF.

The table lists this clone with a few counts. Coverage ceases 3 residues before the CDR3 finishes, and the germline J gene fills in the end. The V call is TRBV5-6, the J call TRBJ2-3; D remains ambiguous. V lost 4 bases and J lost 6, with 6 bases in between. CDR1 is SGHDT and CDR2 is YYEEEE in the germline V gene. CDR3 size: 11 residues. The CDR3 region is CASSHTDTQYF. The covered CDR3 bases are TGTGCCAGCAGCCACACGGATACG.

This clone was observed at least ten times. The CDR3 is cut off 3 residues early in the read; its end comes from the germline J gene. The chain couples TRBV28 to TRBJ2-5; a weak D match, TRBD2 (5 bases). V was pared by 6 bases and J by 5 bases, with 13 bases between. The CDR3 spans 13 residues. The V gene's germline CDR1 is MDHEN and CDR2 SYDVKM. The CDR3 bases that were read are TGTGCCAGCAGCCTTCCGGGGATGGAGACC. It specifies CASSLPGMET. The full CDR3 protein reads CASSLPGMETQYF.

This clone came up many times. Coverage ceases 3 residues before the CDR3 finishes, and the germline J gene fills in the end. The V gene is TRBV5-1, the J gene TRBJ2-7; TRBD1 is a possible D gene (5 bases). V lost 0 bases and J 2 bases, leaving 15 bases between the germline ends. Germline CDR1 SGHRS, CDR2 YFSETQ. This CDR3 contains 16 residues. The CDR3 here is CASSLGSTENTYEQYF. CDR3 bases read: TGCGCCAGCAGCTTGGGATCGACAGAAAATACCTACGAG.

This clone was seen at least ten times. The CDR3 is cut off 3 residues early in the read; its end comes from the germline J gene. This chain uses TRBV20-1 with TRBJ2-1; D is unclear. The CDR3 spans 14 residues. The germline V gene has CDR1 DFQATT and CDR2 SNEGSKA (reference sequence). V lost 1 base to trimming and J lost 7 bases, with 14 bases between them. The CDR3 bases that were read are TGCAGTGCTAGAGGGGCGATCGTGAGGAATGAG. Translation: CSARGAIVRNE. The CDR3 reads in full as CSARGAIVRNEQFF.

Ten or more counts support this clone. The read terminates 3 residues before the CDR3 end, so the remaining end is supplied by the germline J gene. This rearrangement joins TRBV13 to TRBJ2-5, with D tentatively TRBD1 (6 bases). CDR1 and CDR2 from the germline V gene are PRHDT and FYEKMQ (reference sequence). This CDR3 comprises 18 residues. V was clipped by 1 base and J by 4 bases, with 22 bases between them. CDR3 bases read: TGTGCCAGCAGCTTAGCCCCTCGTTTCAGGGGAAGAGGAGAGACC. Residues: CASSLAPRFRGRGET. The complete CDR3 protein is CASSLAPRFRGRGETQYF.

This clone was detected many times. The sequenced part of the CDR3 DNA is TGTGCCAGCAGTGGTAGGGGCCCTGGGGCCAACGTC. It is translated as CASSGRGPGANV. The entire CDR3 sequence reads CASSGRGPGANVLTF. The V call is TRBV6-1, the J call TRBJ2-6, with a possible D match to TRBD1 (5 bases). The CDR3 goes on 3 residues after the read ends, and that part is filled in from the germline J gene. Trimming took off 4 bases at V and 2 bases at J, with 9 bases between the two ends. The CDR3 sequence is 15 residues long. The V gene's germline CDR1 is MNHNS and CDR2 SASEGT.